This T cell receptor beta chain was sequenced for a study of chemoradiotherapy in HPV16-positive cancers. The CDR3 spans 14 residues. CDR1 and CDR2 (germline): KGHSH, LQKENI. Trimming left V 2 bases short and J 2 bases short, with 9 bases between. Generated by immunoSEQ multiplex PCR, the TCRdb table keeps only in-frame clones and is missing some. The data hold around 14,000 clones, with over 70% observed a single time. This clone has a handful of counts. The chain is built from TRBV18 and TRBJ1-2; possibly TRBD1 for D (6 bases). Sampling was carried out from a patient who underwent chemoradiotherapy. This receptor was identified in a human donor with HPV-associated anogenital cancer. The CDR3 sequence is CASSPGQQNYGYTF. The DNA for the CDR3 is TGTGCCAGCTCACCAGGACAGCAGAACTATGGCTACACCTTC.